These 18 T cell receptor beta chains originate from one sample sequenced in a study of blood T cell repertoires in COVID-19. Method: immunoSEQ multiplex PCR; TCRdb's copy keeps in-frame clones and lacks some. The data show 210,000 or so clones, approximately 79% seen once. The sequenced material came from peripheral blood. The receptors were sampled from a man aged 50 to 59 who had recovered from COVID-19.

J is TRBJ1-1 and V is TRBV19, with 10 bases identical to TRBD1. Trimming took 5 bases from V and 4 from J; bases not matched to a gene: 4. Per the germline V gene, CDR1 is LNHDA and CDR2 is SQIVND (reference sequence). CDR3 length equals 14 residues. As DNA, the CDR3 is TGTGCCAGTAGTGCCGACAGGGGGCTCACTGAAGCTTTCTTT. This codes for CASSADRGLTEAFF.

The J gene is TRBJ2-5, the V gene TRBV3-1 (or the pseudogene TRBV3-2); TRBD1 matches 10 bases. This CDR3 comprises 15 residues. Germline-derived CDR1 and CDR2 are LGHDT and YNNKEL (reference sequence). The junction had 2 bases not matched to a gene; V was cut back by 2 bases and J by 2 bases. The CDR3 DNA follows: TGTGCCAGCAGCCAAAGGACAGGGGGGCAAGAGACCCAGTACTTC. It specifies CASSQRTGGQETQYF.

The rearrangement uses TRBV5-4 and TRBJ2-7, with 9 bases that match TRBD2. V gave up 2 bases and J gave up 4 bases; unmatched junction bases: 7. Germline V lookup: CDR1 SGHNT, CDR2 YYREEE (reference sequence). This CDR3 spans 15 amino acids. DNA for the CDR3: TGTGCCAGCAGCTTAGATCCGGGACTAGCTTACGAGCAGTACTTC. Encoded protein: CASSLDPGLAYEQYF.

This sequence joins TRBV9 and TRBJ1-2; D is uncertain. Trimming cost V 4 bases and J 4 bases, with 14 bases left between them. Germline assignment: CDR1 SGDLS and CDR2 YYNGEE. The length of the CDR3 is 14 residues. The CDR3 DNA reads TGTGCCAGCAGCTCAGACCCCGGGAGCTATGGCTACACCTTC. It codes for CASSSDPGSYGYTF.

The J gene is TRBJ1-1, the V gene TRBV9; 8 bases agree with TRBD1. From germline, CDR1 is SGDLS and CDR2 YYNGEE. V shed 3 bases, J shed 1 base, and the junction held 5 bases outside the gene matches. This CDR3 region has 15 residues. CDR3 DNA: TGTGCCAGCAGCGCAGACAGGGGTGAGAACACTGAAGCTTTCTTT. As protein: CASSADRGENTEAFF. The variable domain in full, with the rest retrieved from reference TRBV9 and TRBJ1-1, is DSGVTQTPKHLITATGQRVTLRCSPRSGDLSVYWYQQSLDQGLQFLIQYYNGEERAKGNILERFSAQQFPDLHSELNLSSLELGDSALYFCASSADRGENTEAFFGQGTRLTVV.

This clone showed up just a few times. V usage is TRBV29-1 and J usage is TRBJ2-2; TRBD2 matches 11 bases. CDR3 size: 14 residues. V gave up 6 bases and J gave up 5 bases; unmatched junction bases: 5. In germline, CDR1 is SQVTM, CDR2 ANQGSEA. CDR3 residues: CSVVAGGRTGELFF. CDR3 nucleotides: TGCAGCGTGGTAGCGGGAGGGAGGACCGGGGAGCTGTTTTTT.

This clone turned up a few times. The CDR3 loop is CASSIGIYNEQFF. The DNA of the CDR3 is TGCGCCAGCAGCATCGGGATTTACAATGAGCAGTTCTTC. The V call is TRBV5-1, the J call TRBJ2-1; a weak D match, TRBD2 (5 bases). V was cut by 4 bases and J by 4 bases, with 9 bases left in between. Germline V gene lookup returns CDR1 SGHRS and CDR2 YFSETQ. This CDR3 is built from 13 residues.

Here the CDR3 reads CAWRGLANAGELFF. CDR3 DNA sequence: TGTGCCTGGAGAGGGCTAGCCAACGCCGGGGAGCTGTTTTTT. J is TRBJ2-2 and V is TRBV30; weak D call: TRBD2 (5 bases). The CDR3 extends over 14 amino acids. Germline loops: CDR1 GTSNPN, CDR2 SVGIG (reference sequence). Trimming took 3 bases from V and 6 from J, leaving 14 bases between them. Together with reference TRBV30 and TRBJ2-2, the CDR3 gives the full variable domain: SQTIHQWPATLVQPVGSPLSLECTVEGTSNPNLYWYRQAAGRGLQLLFYSVGIGQISSEVPQNLSASRPQDRQFILSSKKLLLSDSGFYLCAWRGLANAGELFFGEGSRLTVL.

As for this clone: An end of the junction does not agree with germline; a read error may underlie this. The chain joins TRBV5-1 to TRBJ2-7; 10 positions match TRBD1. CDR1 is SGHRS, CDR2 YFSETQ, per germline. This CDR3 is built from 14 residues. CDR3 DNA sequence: TGCGCCAGCAGCTCGGGGACAGGGGACTACGAGCAGTATTTC. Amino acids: CASSSGTGDYEQYF.

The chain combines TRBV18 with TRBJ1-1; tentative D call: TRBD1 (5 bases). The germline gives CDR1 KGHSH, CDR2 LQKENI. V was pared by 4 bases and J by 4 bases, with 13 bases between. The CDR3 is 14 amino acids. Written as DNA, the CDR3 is TGTGCCAGCTCACAGTCAGGGTTCCTCACTGAAGCTTTCTTT. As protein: CASSQSGFLTEAFF.

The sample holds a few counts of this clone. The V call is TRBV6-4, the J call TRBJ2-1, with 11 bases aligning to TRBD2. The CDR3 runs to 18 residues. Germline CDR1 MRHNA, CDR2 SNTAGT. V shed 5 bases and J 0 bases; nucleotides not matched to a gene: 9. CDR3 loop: CASSPQGSGRGSYNEQFF. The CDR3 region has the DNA TGTGCCAGCAGTCCCCAGGGTAGCGGGAGGGGCTCCTACAATGAGCAGTTCTTC.

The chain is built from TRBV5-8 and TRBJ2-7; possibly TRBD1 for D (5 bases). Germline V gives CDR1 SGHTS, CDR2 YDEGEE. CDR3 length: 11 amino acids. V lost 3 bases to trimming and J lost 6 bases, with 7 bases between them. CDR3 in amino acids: CASSSGIEQYF. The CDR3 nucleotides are TGTGCCAGCAGCTCAGGGATCGAGCAGTACTTC.

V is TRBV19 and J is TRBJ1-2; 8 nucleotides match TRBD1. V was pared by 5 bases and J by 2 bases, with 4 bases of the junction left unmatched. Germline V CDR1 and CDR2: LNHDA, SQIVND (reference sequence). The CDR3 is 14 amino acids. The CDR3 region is CASSVRDRNYGYTF. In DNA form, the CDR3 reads TGTGCCAGTAGTGTCCGGGACAGGAACTATGGCTACACCTTC.

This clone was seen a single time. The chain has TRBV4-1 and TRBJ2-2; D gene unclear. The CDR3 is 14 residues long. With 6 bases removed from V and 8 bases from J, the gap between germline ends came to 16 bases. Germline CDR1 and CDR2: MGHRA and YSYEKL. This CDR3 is CASRLTPPGGELFF. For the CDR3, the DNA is TGCGCCAGCAGGCTTACACCACCCGGGGGGGAGCTGTTTTTT.

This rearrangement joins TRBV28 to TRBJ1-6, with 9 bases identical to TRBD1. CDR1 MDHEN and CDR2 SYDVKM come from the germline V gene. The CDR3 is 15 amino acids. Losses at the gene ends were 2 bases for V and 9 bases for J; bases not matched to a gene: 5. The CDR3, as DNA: TGTGCCAGCAGTTTAGCCGGACAGGGGAGTTCACCCCTCCACTTT. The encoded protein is CASSLAGQGSSPLHF.

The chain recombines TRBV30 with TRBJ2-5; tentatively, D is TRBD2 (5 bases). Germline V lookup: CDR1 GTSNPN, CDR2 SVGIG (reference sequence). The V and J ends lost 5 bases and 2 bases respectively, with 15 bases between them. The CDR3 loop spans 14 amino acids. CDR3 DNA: TGTGCCTGGGCTGTAACGGGCGGGCAAGAGACCCAGTACTTC. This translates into CAWAVTGGQETQYF.

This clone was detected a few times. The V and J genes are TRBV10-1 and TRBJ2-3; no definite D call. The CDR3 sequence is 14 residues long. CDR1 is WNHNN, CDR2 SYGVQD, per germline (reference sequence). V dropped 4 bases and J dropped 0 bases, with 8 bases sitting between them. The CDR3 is CASSVTLSTDTQYF. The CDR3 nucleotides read TGCGCCAGCAGTGTCACTCTAAGCACAGATACGCAGTATTTT.

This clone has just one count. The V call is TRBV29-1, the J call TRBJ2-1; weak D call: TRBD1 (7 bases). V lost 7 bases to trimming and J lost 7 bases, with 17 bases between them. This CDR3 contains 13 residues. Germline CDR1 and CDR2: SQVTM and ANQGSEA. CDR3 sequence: CSAEGGAGNEQFF. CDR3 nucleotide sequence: TGCAGCGCCGAAGGGGGCGCGGGGAATGAGCAGTTCTTC.